Shown below are 22 T cell receptor beta chains from a single sample sequenced in a study of control samples from healthy donors and cancer patients. Only in-frame clones appear in the TCRdb table, and some are missing; sequencing was by immunoSEQ multiplex PCR. Seen here are some 150,000 clones, 91% observed once, and the top ten hold approximately 1.6%. Source material: blood. These receptor sequences come from a woman aged 25 to 39 in good health.

As to this clone: This specimen includes other DNA sequences encoding the same CDR3. The chain couples TRBV5-1 to TRBJ2-1; D remains unclear. Trimming cost V 0 bases and J 3 bases, with 4 bases left between them. Germline lookup yields CDR1 SGHRS and CDR2 YFSETQ. The CDR3 totals 13 residues. The CDR3 spells CASSLDYYNEQFF. The CDR3 nucleotides read TGCGCCAGCAGCTTGGACTACTACAATGAGCAGTTCTTC.

The genes are TRBV11-3 and TRBJ2-3, with D maybe TRBD2 (7 bases). The CDR3 runs to 16 residues. The V gene lost 1 base and the J gene lost 3 bases, with 14 bases spanning the gap. Germline V gene sequence: CDR1 SGHNT, CDR2 YENEEA. DNA for the CDR3: TGTGCCAGCAGCTTAGGACAGGTTAGCGGGACAGATACGCAGTATTTT. This codes for CASSLGQVSGTDTQYF. Looking up the rest from reference TRBV11-3 and TRBJ2-3 gives the full variable domain: EAGVVQSPRYKIIEKKQPVAFWCNPISGHNTLYWYLQNLGQGPELLIRYENEEAVDDSQLPKDRFSAERLKGVDSTLKIQPAELGDSAVYLCASSLGQVSGTDTQYFGPGTRLTVL.

This chain uses TRBV6-4 with TRBJ2-1; D may correspond to TRBD1 or TRBD2 (5 bases each). Looked up from germline, CDR1 is MRHNA and CDR2 is SNTAGT. V dropped 8 bases and J dropped 1 base, with 12 bases sitting between them. The CDR3 extends over 14 amino acids. The CDR3 protein is CASARDDSYNEQFF. The CDR3 DNA reads TGTGCCAGCGCTCGGGACGATTCCTACAATGAGCAGTTCTTC.

This chain connects TRBV5-1 to TRBJ2-3; D gene unclear. This CDR3 spans 15 amino acids. V was shortened by 0 bases and J by 0 bases, with 8 bases between the two germline ends. Germline V gives CDR1 SGHRS, CDR2 YFSETQ. The CDR3 DNA reads as TGCGCCAGCAGCTTGGGCTCTCCTAGCACAGATACGCAGTATTTT. It is translated as CASSLGSPSTDTQYF.

A single count supports this clone. In DNA, the CDR3 is TGTGCCAGCAGCCCCGACAGGGCGGGGAACAATGAGCAGTTCTTC. Translating gives CASSPDRAGNNEQFF. The chain employs TRBV7-2 and TRBJ2-1, with a possible D match to TRBD1 (7 bases). The germline V and J ends were trimmed by 5 bases and 5 bases, with 16 bases remaining between them. The CDR3 extends over 15 amino acids. CDR1 and CDR2 from the germline V gene are SGHTA and FQGNSA.

The genes are TRBV18 and TRBJ2-1; 7 nucleotides agree with TRBD1. The germline CDR1 and CDR2 sequences are KGHSH and LQKENI. The trim removed 4 bases at V and 5 bases at J, leaving 2 bases unmatched. The CDR3 contains 13 residues. The CDR3 coding sequence is TGTGCCAGCTCACTAACAGGGGACAATGAGCAGTTCTTC. This translates into CASSLTGDNEQFF.

J is TRBJ1-5 and V is TRBV15, with D uncertain. V shed 0 bases and J shed 3 bases, with 9 bases lying between them. The CDR3 contains 15 residues. The germline gives CDR1 LNHNV, CDR2 YYDKDF (reference sequence). DNA of the CDR3: TGTGCCACCAGCAGAGATAGGAGGGTCAATCAGCCCCAGCATTTT. It encodes CATSRDRRVNQPQHF.

This chain links TRBV7-3 with TRBJ2-1; 7 bases agree with TRBD2. The trim removed 5 bases at V and 7 bases at J, leaving 8 bases unmatched. Per the germline V gene, CDR1 is SGHTA and CDR2 is FQGTGA. This CDR3 comprises 14 residues. CDR3 loop: CASSPAGEGNEQFF. The CDR3 nucleotides read TGTGCCAGCAGCCCCGCCGGGGAGGGGAATGAGCAGTTCTTC.

In its sample, this clone was seen once. V is TRBV7-6 and J is TRBJ2-2, with TRBD1 matching over 7 bases. There are 15 residues in the CDR3. CDR1 and CDR2 from the germline V gene are SGHVS and FNYEAQ. J was trimmed by 1 base and V by 1 base; bases with no gene match: 0. CDR3 DNA sequence: TGTGCCAGCAGCTTAGGGACAGGGAACACCGGGGAGCTGTTTTTT. This codes for CASSLGTGNTGELFF.

This chain connects TRBV28 to TRBJ1-4, with TRBD1 identical over 9 bases. The CDR3 runs 16 residues. CDR1 and CDR2 (germline): MDHEN, SYDVKM. The V and J ends lost 6 bases and 0 bases, in that order; junction bases with no gene match: 5. CDR3 bases: TGTGCCAGCAGCCCAGGACAGGGGTCAACTAATGAAAAACTGTTTTTT. Translated: CASSPGQGSTNEKLFF.

V is TRBV11-2 and J is TRBJ2-7; 11 nucleotides match TRBD1. The junction had 1 base not matched to a gene; V was cut back by 5 bases and J by 7 bases. Germline CDR1 is SGHAT and CDR2 is FQNNGV. The CDR3 extends over 12 amino acids. The CDR3 here is CASSRDRGEQYF. DNA of the CDR3: TGTGCCAGCAGCCGGGACAGGGGGGAGCAGTACTTC. Variable domain in full (rest from reference TRBV11-2 and TRBJ2-7): EAGVAQSPRYKIIEKRQSVAFWCNPISGHATLYWYQQILGQGPKLLIQFQNNGVVDDSQLPKDRFSAERLKGVDSTLKIQPAKLEDSAVYLCASSRDRGEQYFGPGTRLTVT.

The chain is built from TRBV2 and TRBJ2-3; 7 bases are shared with TRBD2. The CDR3 is made up of 14 amino acids. V shed 6 bases, J shed 2 bases, and the junction held 5 bases outside the gene matches. Germline V CDR1 and CDR2: SNHLY, FYNNEI. The chain's CDR3 is CASSPGLNTDTQYF. CDR3 sequence (DNA): TGTGCCAGCAGCCCGGGACTAAACACAGATACGCAGTATTTT.

The chain employs TRBV19 and TRBJ2-2, with TRBD1 matching over 8 bases. This CDR3 has 19 amino acids. J lost 2 bases, V lost 5 bases, and 16 bases had no gene match. The V gene's germline CDR1 is LNHDA and CDR2 SQIVND (reference sequence). CDR3 sequence (DNA): TGTGCCAGTAGTCCCCTCCGGACAGGGATCGGGAGTAACACCGGGGAGCTGTTTTTT. Translating it yields CASSPLRTGIGSNTGELFF.

This clone was seen a single time. The rearrangement links TRBV2 to TRBJ1-1; 10 nucleotides agree with TRBD1. This CDR3 comprises 14 residues. V was clipped by 4 bases and J by 8 bases; unmatched bases: 7. The germline gives CDR1 SNHLY, CDR2 FYNNEI. CDR3 loop: CASSVRTGGLEAFF. In DNA, the CDR3 is TGTGCCAGCAGTGTTCGGACAGGGGGATTAGAAGCTTTCTTT.

The chain uses TRBV11-3 and TRBJ1-1; 7 bases map to TRBD1. Germline V lookup: CDR1 SGHNT, CDR2 YENEEA. This CDR3 is 14 amino acids long. J gave up 5 bases and V 2 bases, and 5 bases lay outside the gene matches. CDR3 loop: CASSLTGVGTEAFF. CDR3 DNA: TGTGCCAGCAGCTTAACAGGGGTAGGAACTGAAGCTTTCTTT.

This chain connects TRBV29-1 to TRBJ2-7; the D gene is possibly TRBD2 (5 bases). Germline loops: CDR1 SQVTM, CDR2 ANQGSEA. The CDR3 has 12 residues. Trimming cost V 4 bases and J 0 bases, with 7 bases left between them. CDR3: CSVGGSSYEQYF. CDR3 sequence (DNA): TGCAGCGTTGGAGGGAGCTCCTACGAGCAGTACTTC.

Comment on this clone: Other DNA variants within this sample encode the same CDR3. The gene calls are TRBV6-4 and TRBJ2-2; D perhaps matches TRBD1 (5 bases). The CDR3 covers 13 residues. Trimming shortened V by 4 bases and J by 2 bases, and 5 bases separated the two germline ends. Germline lookup yields CDR1 MRHNA and CDR2 SNTAGT. The CDR3, as DNA: TGTGCCAGCAGTGGGGGCAACACCGGGGAGCTGTTTTTT. Translation: CASSGGNTGELFF.

CDR3 sequence (DNA): TGTGCCAGCAGTTACCGGGACTCAGATACGCAGTATTTT. Encoded protein: CASSYRDSDTQYF. The chain employs TRBV27 and TRBJ2-3; maybe TRBD2 (6 bases). This CDR3 has 13 residues. V lost 4 bases to trimming and J lost 4 bases, with 9 bases between them. Germline V gene sequence: CDR1 MNHEY, CDR2 SMNVEV (reference sequence).

CDR3 in DNA: TGTGCCAGTAGTATCGGGGGAGGCTACACCTTC. It yields the protein CASSIGGGYTF. This chain uses TRBV19 with TRBJ1-2, with D perhaps matching TRBD1 (5 bases). The CDR3 loop spans 11 amino acids. Deletions cut 3 bases from V and 8 bases from J, with 7 bases between. The V gene's germline CDR1 is LNHDA and CDR2 SQIVND (reference sequence). The variable domain in full, completed from reference TRBV19 and TRBJ1-2, reads DGGITQSPKYLFRKEGQNVTLSCEQNLNHDAMYWYRQDPGQGLRLIYYSQIVNDFQKGDIAEGYSVSREKKESFPLTVTSAQKNPTAFYLCASSIGGGYTFGSGTRLTVV.

This sequence joins TRBV13 and TRBJ2-2, with D possibly being TRBD2 (7 bases). V lost 4 bases to trimming and J lost 2 bases, with 14 bases between them. CDR1 and CDR2 from the germline V gene are PRHDT and FYEKMQ (reference sequence). The CDR3 is made up of 16 amino acids. CDR3 sequence (DNA): TGTGCCAGCAGCTGGGGGGCGGGGGCCAACACCGGGGAGCTGTTTTTT. The encoded protein is CASSWGAGANTGELFF.

The chain recombines TRBV11-3 with TRBJ1-5; no definite D call. Trimming left V 0 bases short and J 0 bases short, with 3 bases between. The CDR3 has 14 amino acids. The V gene's germline CDR1 is SGHNT and CDR2 YENEEA. The CDR3 loop is CASSLEGSNQPQHF. The CDR3 DNA follows: TGTGCCAGCAGCTTAGAAGGTAGCAATCAGCCCCAGCATTTT. The full variable domain, with the rest looked up from reference TRBV11-3 and TRBJ1-5, is EAGVVQSPRYKIIEKKQPVAFWCNPISGHNTLYWYLQNLGQGPELLIRYENEEAVDDSQLPKDRFSAERLKGVDSTLKIQPAELGDSAVYLCASSLEGSNQPQHFGDGTRLSIL.

V gene TRBV11-3 combines with J gene TRBJ2-3, with 11 bases identical to TRBD2. The CDR3 extends over 17 amino acids. The V gene's germline CDR1 is SGHNT and CDR2 YENEEA. J lost 4 bases, V lost 2 bases, and 8 bases had no gene match. The CDR3 protein is CASSLTPGLAVPDTQYF. CDR3 coding DNA: TGTGCCAGCAGCTTAACCCCGGGACTAGCGGTTCCAGATACGCAGTATTTT.